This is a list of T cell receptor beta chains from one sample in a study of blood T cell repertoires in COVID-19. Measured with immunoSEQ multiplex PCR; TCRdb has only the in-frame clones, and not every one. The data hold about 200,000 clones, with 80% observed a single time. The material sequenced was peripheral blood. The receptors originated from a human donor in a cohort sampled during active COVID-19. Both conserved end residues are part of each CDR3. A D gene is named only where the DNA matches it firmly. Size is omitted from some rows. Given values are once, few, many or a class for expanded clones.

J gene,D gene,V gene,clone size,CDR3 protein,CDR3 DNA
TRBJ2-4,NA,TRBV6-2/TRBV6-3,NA,CASSYSGGRNIQYF,TGTGCCAGCAGTTACTCCGGGGGGCGAAACATTCAGTACTTC
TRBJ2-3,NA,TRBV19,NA,CASSPDKITQYF,TGTGCCAGTAGTCCGGACAAGATTACGCAGTATTTT
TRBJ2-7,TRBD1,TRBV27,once,CASSYGQGLWRYEQYF,TGTGCCAGCAGTTACGGACAGGGGTTGTGGCGCTACGAGCAGTACTTC
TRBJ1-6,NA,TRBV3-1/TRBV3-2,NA,CASSHRDRYNSPLHF,TGTGCCAGCAGTCACAGGGACCGCTATAATTCACCCCTCCACTTT
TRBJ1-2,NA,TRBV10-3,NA,CAISESGQGGYTF,TGTGCCATCAGTGAGAGCGGGCAGGGAGGCTACACCTTC
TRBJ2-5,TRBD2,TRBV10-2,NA,CASSASGRIGGETQYF,TGCGCCAGCAGTGCTAGCGGGAGGATCGGGGGGGAGACCCAGTACTTC
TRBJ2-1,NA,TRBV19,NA,CASSMGGEDEQFF,TGTGCCAGTAGTATGGGGGGAGAGGATGAGCAGTTCTTC
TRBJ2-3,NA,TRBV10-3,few,CAISEGGNTDTQYF,TGTGCCATCAGTGAGGGCGGGAACACAGATACGCAGTATTTT
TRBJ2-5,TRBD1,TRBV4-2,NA,CASSPRGLDQETQYF,TGTGCCAGCAGCCCTAGGGGGCTAGACCAAGAGACCCAGTACTTC
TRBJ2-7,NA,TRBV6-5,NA,CASKSSYEQYF,TGTGCCAGCAAGAGCTCCTACGAGCAGTACTTC
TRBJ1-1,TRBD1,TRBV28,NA,CASSTGGGGGEAFF,TGTGCCAGCAGTACGGGAGGGGGCGGCGGTGAAGCTTTCTTT
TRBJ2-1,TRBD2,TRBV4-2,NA,CASSQDPTSYEQFF,TGTGCCAGCAGCCAAGATCCGACTAGCTATGAGCAGTTCTTC
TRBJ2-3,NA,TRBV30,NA,CAWSGVGAFSTDTQYF,TGTGCCTGGAGTGGGGTGGGGGCTTTCAGCACAGATACGCAGTATTTT
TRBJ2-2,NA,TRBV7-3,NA,CASSFGTGELFF,TGTGCCAGCAGCTTCGGGACCGGGGAGCTGTTTTTT
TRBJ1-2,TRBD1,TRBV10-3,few,CAISESGGPANYGYTF,TGTGCCATCAGTGAATCAGGGGGCCCAGCTAACTATGGCTACACCTTC
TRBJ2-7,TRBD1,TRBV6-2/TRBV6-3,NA,CASSSPGQGHDF,TGTGCCAGCAGTTCTCCGGGACAGGGTCATGACTTC
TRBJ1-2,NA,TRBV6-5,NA,CASSYMGGDGYTF,TGTGCCAGCAGTTATATGGGGGGGGATGGCTACACCTTC
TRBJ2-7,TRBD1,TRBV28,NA,CASSGGLTGGRYEQYF,TGTGCCAGCAGTGGGGGCCTGACAGGGGGCCGGTACGAGCAGTACTTC
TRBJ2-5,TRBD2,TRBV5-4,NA,CASSLELAGGGETQYF,TGTGCCAGCAGCCTCGAACTAGCGGGGGGGGGAGAGACCCAGTACTTC
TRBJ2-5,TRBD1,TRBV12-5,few,CASGLLIPGQVSKETQYF,TGTGCTAGTGGTTTGTTAATCCCGGGACAGGTAAGCAAAGAGACCCAGTACTTC
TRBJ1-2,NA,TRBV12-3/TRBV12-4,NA,CASSYGQSYGYTF,TGTGCCAGCAGTTATGGACAGTCCTATGGCTACACCTTC
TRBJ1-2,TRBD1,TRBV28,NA,CASSQNRGLYGYTF,TGTGCCAGCAGTCAAAACAGGGGCCTCTATGGCTACACCTTC
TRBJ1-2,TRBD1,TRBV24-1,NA,CATSDTGQNYGYTF,TGTGCCACCAGTGACACGGGACAGAACTATGGCTACACCTTC
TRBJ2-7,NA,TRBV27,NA,CASSQTVSYEQYF,TGTGCCAGCAGCCAGACTGTCTCCTACGAGCAGTACTTC
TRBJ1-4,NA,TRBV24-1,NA,CATSDAGIPGEKLFF,TGTGCCACCAGTGACGCGGGGATACCTGGTGAAAAACTGTTTTTT
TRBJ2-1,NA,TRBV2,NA,CASTGNEQFF,TGTGCCAGCACCGGCAATGAGCAGTTCTTC
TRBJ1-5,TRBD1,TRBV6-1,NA,CASSGPGTVEDQPQHF,TGTGCCAGCAGTGGGCCCGGGACAGTGGAGGATCAGCCCCAGCATTTT
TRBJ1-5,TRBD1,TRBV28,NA,CASSSYGQGLNQPQHF,TGTGCCAGCAGTTCTTATGGACAGGGCCTCAATCAGCCCCAGCATTTT
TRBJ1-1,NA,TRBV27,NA,CASSSGETEAFF,TGTGCCAGCAGTTCCGGGGAAACTGAAGCTTTCTTT
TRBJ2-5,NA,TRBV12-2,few,CASRLAPSTGVAETQYF,TGTGCAAGTCGCTTAGCGCCCTCTACAGGGGTCGCGGAGACCCAGTACTTC
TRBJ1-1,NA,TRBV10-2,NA,CASIMNTEAFF,TGCGCCAGCATTATGAACACTGAAGCTTTCTTT
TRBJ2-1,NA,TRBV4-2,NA,CASSPSSYNEQFF,TGTGCCAGCAGCCCCTCCTCCTACAATGAGCAGTTCTTC
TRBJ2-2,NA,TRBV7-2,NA,CASSRGAGKNTGELFF,TGTGCCAGCAGCCGGGGGGCAGGGAAGAACACCGGGGAGCTGTTTTTT
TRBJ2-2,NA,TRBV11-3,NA,CASSLDLSTGELFF,TGTGCCAGCAGCTTAGATCTTAGTACCGGGGAGCTGTTTTTT
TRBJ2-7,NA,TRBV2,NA,CASSQGPTYEQYF,TGTGCCAGCAGCCAGGGGCCCACCTACGAGCAGTACTTC
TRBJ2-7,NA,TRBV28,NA,CASSLWGEGEQYF,TGTGCCAGCAGTTTATGGGGAGAGGGCGAGCAGTACTTC
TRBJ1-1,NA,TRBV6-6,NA,CASNSGSPARAFF,TGTGCCAGCAACTCCGGGAGCCCCGCTAGGGCTTTCTTT
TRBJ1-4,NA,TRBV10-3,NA,CASNPGRVEEKLFF,TGTGCCTCCAATCCTGGCAGGGTAGAAGAAAAACTGTTTTTT
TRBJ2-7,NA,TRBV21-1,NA,CASSQGGRGSPLSEQYF,TGTGCCAGCAGCCAGGGGGGTAGGGGTAGTCCCCTCTCCGAGCAGTACTTC